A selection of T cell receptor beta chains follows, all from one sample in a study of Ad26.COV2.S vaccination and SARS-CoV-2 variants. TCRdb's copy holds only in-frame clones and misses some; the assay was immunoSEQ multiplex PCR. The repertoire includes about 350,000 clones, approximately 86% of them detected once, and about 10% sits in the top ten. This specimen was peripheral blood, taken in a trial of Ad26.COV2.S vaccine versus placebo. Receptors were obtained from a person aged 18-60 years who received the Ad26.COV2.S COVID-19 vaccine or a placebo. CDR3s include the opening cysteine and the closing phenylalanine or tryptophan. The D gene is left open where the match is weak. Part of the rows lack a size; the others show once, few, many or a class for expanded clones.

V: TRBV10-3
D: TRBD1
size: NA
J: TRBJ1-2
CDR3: CAISEERGLYYGYTF
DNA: TGTGCCATCAGTGAGGAGAGGGGGCTGTACTATGGCTACACCTTC

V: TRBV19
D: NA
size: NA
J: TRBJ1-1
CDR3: CASSIAPGQNTEAFF
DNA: TGTGCCAGTAGTATAGCCCCCGGACAAAACACTGAAGCTTTCTTT

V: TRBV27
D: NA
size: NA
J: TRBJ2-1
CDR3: CASTLRRGNEQFF
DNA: TGTGCCAGCACTCTCAGGCGGGGTAATGAGCAGTTCTTC

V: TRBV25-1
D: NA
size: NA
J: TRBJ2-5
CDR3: CASSSSPAATQYF
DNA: TGTGCCAGCAGTTCGTCCCCGGCTGCGACCCAGTACTTC

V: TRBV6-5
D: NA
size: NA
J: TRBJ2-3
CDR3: CASRSIWADTQYF
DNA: TGTGCCAGCAGGAGCATCTGGGCAGATACGCAGTATTTT

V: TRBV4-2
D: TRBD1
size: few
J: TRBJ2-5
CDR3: CASSQDQGGPETQYF
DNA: TGTGCCAGCAGCCAAGATCAAGGGGGCCCAGAGACCCAGTACTTC

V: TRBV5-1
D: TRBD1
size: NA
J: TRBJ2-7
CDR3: CASSKGASYEQYF
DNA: TGCGCCAGCAGCAAGGGGGCTTCCTACGAGCAGTACTTC

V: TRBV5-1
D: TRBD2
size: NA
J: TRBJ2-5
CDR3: CASSPPRGTSGVQETQYF
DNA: TGCGCCAGCAGCCCTCCGCGGGGGACTAGCGGGGTCCAAGAGACCCAGTACTTC

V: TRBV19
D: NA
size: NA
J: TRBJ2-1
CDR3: CASSIDRRRSSYNEQFF
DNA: TGTGCCAGTAGTATAGATCGGAGACGGAGCTCCTACAATGAGCAGTTCTTC

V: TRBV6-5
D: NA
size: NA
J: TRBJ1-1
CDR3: CASSLTPGTGAFF
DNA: TGTGCCAGCAGCCTTACGCCAGGGACGGGAGCTTTCTTT

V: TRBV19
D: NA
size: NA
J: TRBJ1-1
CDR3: CASSTKGGKAFF
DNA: TGTGCCAGTAGCACCAAAGGGGGGAAAGCTTTCTTT

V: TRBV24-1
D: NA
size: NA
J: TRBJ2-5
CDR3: CATSDYDPTGLETQYF
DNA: TGTGCCACCAGTGACTATGATCCTACAGGCCTGGAGACCCAGTACTTC

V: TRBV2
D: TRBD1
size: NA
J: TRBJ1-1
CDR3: CASREGQGVAFF
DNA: TGTGCCAGCAGGGAGGGACAGGGTGTAGCTTTCTTT

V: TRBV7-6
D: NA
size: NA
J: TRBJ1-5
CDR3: CASSRNHRGREKTHSNQPQHF
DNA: TGTGCCAGCAGCCGCAACCATAGAGGACGGGAGAAGACCCATAGCAATCAGCCCCAGCATTTT

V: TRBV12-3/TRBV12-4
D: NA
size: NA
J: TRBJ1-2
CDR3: CASSNTGLGYTF
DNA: TGTGCCAGCAGTAACACAGGGCTTGGCTACACCTTC

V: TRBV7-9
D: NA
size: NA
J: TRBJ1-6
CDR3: CASSLAGYRPGGSPLHF
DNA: TGTGCCAGCAGCTTAGCGGGCTACAGGCCCGGGGGTTCACCCCTCCACTTT